A selection of T cell receptor beta chains follows, all from one sample in a study of Graves' ophthalmopathy and Graves' hyperthyroidism. TCRdb fed the multiplex PCR reads into MiXCR, producing one record per CDR3 protein. The sample lists 300,000 to 500,000 distinct CDR3 sequences; 15% were seen once. The sample taken for sequencing was peripheral blood. Every receptor here comes from a woman between 18 and 29 years old with stable Graves' hyperthyroidism. Both conserved end residues are part of each CDR3. Fields, in order: D gene, V gene, CDR3 length, J gene, clone size, CDR3 DNA, CDR3 protein. D genes are given only for firm matches. Not all rows give a size; the values are once, few, many and, for expanded clones, a class.

.,TRBV12-3/TRBV12-4,14,TRBJ2-5,many,TGTGCCAGCAGATCGGACAGAGGTCAAGAGACCCAGTACTTC,CASRSDRGQETQYF
.,TRBV6-5,15,TRBJ1-3,many,TGTGCCAGCAGTTACGGAACCCCGGATGGAAACACCATATATTTT,CASSYGTPDGNTIYF
.,TRBV11-2,16,TRBJ2-7,many,TGTGCCAGCAGCTTAGGGGGGGGGACAGAGACATACGAGCAGTACTTC,CASSLGGGTETYEQYF
TRBD2,TRBV11-2,18,TRBJ2-2,.,TGTGCCAGCAGCTTAGATATCCTAGCGGGGGCGAACACCGGGGAGCTGTTTTTT,CASSLDILAGANTGELFF
TRBD1,TRBV19,17,TRBJ1-5,many,TGTGCCAGTAGTCCGATGGACAGGGGGCAAAAGAATCAGCCCCAGCATTTT,CASSPMDRGQKNQPQHF
.,TRBV7-2,15,TRBJ1-6,many,TGTGCCAGCAGCCTGGACAGCTCCTATAATTCACCCCTCCACTTT,CASSLDSSYNSPLHF
.,TRBV7-2,12,TRBJ1-1,few,TGTGCCAGCAGCTCTAACGGGTTTGAAGCTTTCTTT,CASSSNGFEAFF
TRBD2,TRBV12-3/TRBV12-4,14,TRBJ2-7,many,TGTGCCAGCAGACGAACCCCCATGGGGAGGGTCCGGTACTTC,CASRRTPMGRVRYF
.,TRBV6-5,12,TRBJ2-7,many,TGTGCCAGCAGTCCCCGAGGCCACGAGCAGTACTTC,CASSPRGHEQYF
TRBD1,TRBV6-2/TRBV6-3,14,TRBJ1-1,many,TGTGCCAGCACCCCGGGACAGGGATACACTGAAGCTTTCTTT,CASTPGQGYTEAFF
.,TRBV29-1,11,TRBJ1-1,.,TGCAGCGTTTTGGGGGACACTGAAGCTTTCTTT,CSVLGDTEAFF
TRBD1,TRBV20-1,16,TRBJ2-7,.,TGCAGTGCTAGAAACCCCCGGGACAGGGGGACCTACGAGCAGGACTTC,CSARNPRDRGTYEQDF
.,TRBV11-2,17,TRBJ2-2,many,TGTGCCAGCACCCACCTCGCGGTCCTATATAGGGCGGAGGAGCTGTTTTTT,CASTHLAVLYRAEELFF
.,TRBV19,14,TRBJ2-5,many,TGTGCCAGTAGTATAGTAGGGGGTTCCGAGACCCAGTACTTC,CASSIVGGSETQYF
.,TRBV10-3,14,TRBJ2-5,.,TGTGCCATCAGTGAGCCGACACTCCAAGAGACCCAGTACTTC,CAISEPTLQETQYF
.,TRBV24-1,13,TRBJ1-5,.,TGTGCCACCGCCCTCGGAAGCAATCAGCCCCAGCATTTT,CATALGSNQPQHF
.,TRBV27,14,TRBJ1-2,many,TGTGCCAGCAGTTTGGTTGCAAGTGGCTATGGCTACACCTTC,CASSLVASGYGYTF
.,TRBV20-1,14,TRBJ2-5,.,TGCAGTGCTAGAGATGAGGGGCAGGGGGAGACCCAGTACTTC,CSARDEGQGETQYF
.,TRBV28,12,TRBJ1-1,.,TGTGCCAGCAGACAAGTCAGGGCTGAAGCTTTCTTT,CASRQVRAEAFF
.,TRBV20-1,13,TRBJ1-5,few,TGCAGTGCTAGGGGGAACCACAATCAGCCCCAGCATTTT,CSARGNHNQPQHF
TRBD1,TRBV3-1,17,TRBJ1-1,many,TGTGCCAGCAGCCGGAACCTTGGGACAGGGGGAAACACTGAAGCTTTCTTT,CASSRNLGTGGNTEAFF
TRBD2,TRBV7-9,14,TRBJ2-5,many,TGTGCCAGCAGCGAGTTAGCGGGGGAAGAGACCCAGTACTTC,CASSELAGEETQYF
.,TRBV7-6,15,TRBJ1-2,.,TGTGCCAGCAGCTTAGTAATGGAGGGTAACTATGGCTACACCTTC,CASSLVMEGNYGYTF
.,TRBV6-2/TRBV6-3,14,TRBJ1-2,many,TGTGCCAGCAGCCCCCCCGCCGACAACTATGGCTACACCTTC,CASSPPADNYGYTF
TRBD1,TRBV10-1,13,TRBJ1-1,many,TGCGCCAGCAAACAGGGGCTGAACACTGAAGCTTTCTTT,CASKQGLNTEAFF
TRBD2,TRBV19,16,TRBJ2-2,.,TGTGCCAGTAGTATTCCAATCGGGGGGGACGCCGGGGAGCTGTTTTTT,CASSIPIGGDAGELFF
.,TRBV27,14,TRBJ1-2,many,TGTGCCAGCCCCCATAGTACCTCACAGAATGGCTACACCTTC,CASPHSTSQNGYTF